Each of the 15 T cell receptor beta chains below was sequenced from the same sample in a study of T cell clones after liver transplantation. Clones were read by immunoSEQ multiplex PCR, and TCRdb kept only the in-frame ones, dropping some. The sample carries roughly 120,000 clones, approximately 90% recorded once. Specimen: CD4+ T cells from blood, collected 12 months after liver transplant. All receptors come from a human patient who received a liver transplant. Some T cells may be transferred from the graft donor.

The rearrangement joins TRBV27 to TRBJ2-5; no clear D gene. Trimming shortened V by 5 bases and J by 7 bases, and 11 bases separated the two germline ends. Germline V gene lookup returns CDR1 MNHEY and CDR2 SMNVEV (reference sequence). This CDR3 has 12 amino acids. The CDR3 loop is CASSPHFGTQYF. The CDR3 DNA sequence: TGTGCCAGCAGTCCCCATTTTGGGACCCAGTACTTC.

The chain joins TRBV7-2 to TRBJ2-7; 9 bases align to TRBD2. Trimming took 4 bases from V and 2 from J; bases not matched to a gene: 6. CDR3 size: 15 residues. Germline assignment: CDR1 SGHTA and CDR2 FQGNSA. The CDR3 is CASSYDLAGAYEQYF. The CDR3 DNA sequence: TGTGCCAGCAGCTACGACTTAGCGGGAGCCTACGAGCAGTACTTC.

This chain links TRBV5-1 with TRBJ2-2; D might be TRBD2 (6 bases). The germline CDR1 and CDR2 sequences are SGHRS and YFSETQ. The CDR3 has 15 amino acids. V lost 0 bases to trimming and J lost 3 bases, with 9 bases between them. The CDR3 is CASSLVGGDTGELFF. CDR3 DNA: TGCGCCAGCAGCTTGGTTGGAGGGGACACCGGGGAGCTGTTTTTT.

The chain couples TRBV7-2 to TRBJ2-1, with a weak D call TRBD2 (6 bases). The CDR3 has 13 residues. The ends were cut back, 2 bases at V and 6 bases at J, with 8 bases in the middle. Germline V gene data show CDR1 as SGHTA and CDR2 as FQGNSA. The DNA of the CDR3 is TGTGCCAGCAGCTTATATAGCGGCAATGAGCAGTTCTTC. Translated: CASSLYSGNEQFF.

This chain links TRBV5-1 with TRBJ1-1; D uncertain. The CDR3 has 13 residues. Germline V gene lookup returns CDR1 SGHRS and CDR2 YFSETQ. The V gene lost 7 bases and the J gene lost 1 base, with 11 bases spanning the gap. This CDR3 reads CASGWETNTEAFF. The CDR3 DNA follows: TGCGCCAGCGGGTGGGAGACGAACACTGAAGCTTTCTTT.

V usage is TRBV2 and J usage is TRBJ2-1; 9 bases are shared with TRBD2. Germline V gene lookup returns CDR1 SNHLY and CDR2 FYNNEI. Trimming took 6 bases from V and 4 from J; bases not matched to a gene: 4. The CDR3 is 14 residues long. The CDR3 nucleotides are TGTGCCAGCAGGGTAGCGGGAGAGTACAATGAGCAGTTCTTC. It yields the protein CASRVAGEYNEQFF. The entire variable domain, with the rest obtained from reference TRBV2 and TRBJ2-1, is as follows: EPEVTQTPSHQVTQMGQEVILRCVPISNHLYFYWYRQILGQKVEFLVSFYNNEISEKSEIFDDQFSVERPDGSNFTLKIRSTKLEDSAMYFCASRVAGEYNEQFFGPGTRLTVL.

The count of this clone is one. The chain employs TRBV2 and TRBJ2-1; D remains unclear. CDR3 length equals 11 residues. In germline, CDR1 is SNHLY, CDR2 FYNNEI. Trimming pared 4 bases from V and 9 bases from J, leaving 7 bases between. The CDR3 reads CASSVSSEQFF. In DNA form, the CDR3 reads TGTGCCAGCAGTGTCTCTAGTGAGCAGTTCTTC.

The gene calls are TRBV28 and TRBJ1-3; a weak D match, TRBD1 (6 bases). This CDR3 spans 14 amino acids. Germline V CDR1 and CDR2: MDHEN, SYDVKM. V was cut by 5 bases and J by 4 bases, with 12 bases left in between. DNA of the CDR3: TGTGCCAGCAGTCTCGTGGGGGCAGGAAACACCATATATTTT. Its translation is CASSLVGAGNTIYF. The variable domain in full, completed from reference TRBV28 and TRBJ1-3, reads DVKVTQSSRYLVKRTGEKVFLECVQDMDHENMFWYRQDPGLGLRLIYFSYDVKMKEKGDIPEGYSVSREKKERFSLILESASTNQTSMYLCASSLVGAGNTIYFGEGSWLTVV.

CDR3 residues: CAIGQGEGYGYTF. The CDR3 DNA follows: TGTGCCATTGGACAGGGAGAGGGCTATGGCTACACCTTC. V usage is TRBV10-3 and J usage is TRBJ1-2; 8 nucleotides line up with TRBD1. The CDR3 contains 13 residues. The V and J ends lost 9 bases and 4 bases, in that order; junction bases with no gene match: 7. Germline CDR1 is ENHRY and CDR2 is SYGVKD.

This chain uses TRBV5-6 with TRBJ1-2; D possibly corresponds to TRBD1 (6 bases). The CDR3 has 13 amino acids. The germline V gene encodes CDR1 SGHDT and CDR2 YYEEEE. V lost 3 bases and J lost 4, with 10 bases in between. CDR3 DNA: TGTGCCAGCAGCTCAAAGGGGGGCTATGGCTACACCTTC. Its translation: CASSSKGGYGYTF.

The chain employs TRBV5-6 and TRBJ2-1, with 8 bases matching TRBD2. The CDR3 is made up of 15 amino acids. Germline CDR1 SGHDT, CDR2 YYEEEE. V lost 1 base to trimming and J lost 1 base; unmatched junction nucleotides: 1. The CDR3 nucleotides are TGTGCCAGCAGCTTGCGGGGGGGTTCCTACAATGAGCAGTTCTTC. Translating gives CASSLRGGSYNEQFF.

The chain is built from TRBV5-4 and TRBJ2-7; 8 nucleotides match TRBD1. The CDR3 length is 15 residues. V lost 3 bases, J lost 2 bases, and 7 bases stayed unmatched. Germline V gene sequence: CDR1 SGHNT, CDR2 YYREEE (reference sequence). The CDR3 sequence: CASSSSPGQAYEQYF. In DNA, the CDR3 is TGTGCCAGCAGCTCCAGTCCGGGACAGGCCTACGAGCAGTACTTC. Using reference TRBV5-4 and TRBJ2-7 for the parts outside the CDR3, the full variable domain is ETGVTQSPTHLIKTRGQQVTLRCSSQSGHNTVSWYQQALGQGPQFIFQYYREEENGRGNFPPRFSGLQFPNYSSELNVNALELDDSALYLCASSSSPGQAYEQYFGPGTRLTVT.

The genes are TRBV2 and TRBJ2-7, with D possibly matching TRBD2 (6 bases). With 5 bases removed from V and 2 bases from J, the gap between germline ends came to 16 bases. This CDR3 is 15 amino acids long. The V gene's germline CDR1 is SNHLY and CDR2 FYNNEI. The CDR3 spells CASSLGLSGAYEQYF. DNA of the CDR3: TGTGCCAGCAGTTTAGGACTATCTGGGGCCTACGAGCAGTACTTC.

The CDR3 loop is CASSFGQGANYGYTF. The DNA for the CDR3 is TGTGCCAGCAGCTTCGGACAGGGAGCTAACTATGGCTACACCTTC. This chain joins TRBV7-2 and TRBJ1-2; 8 bases map to TRBD1. Germline assignment: CDR1 SGHTA and CDR2 FQGNSA. The CDR3 has 15 residues. V lost 3 bases and J lost 0; bases outside the gene matches: 3. The whole variable domain, filled in from reference TRBV7-2 and TRBJ1-2, reads GAGVSQSPSNKVTEKGKDVELRCDPISGHTALYWYRQSLGQGLEFLIYFQGNSAPDKSGLPSDRFSAERTGGSVSTLTIQRTQQEDSAVYLCASSFGQGANYGYTFGSGTRLTVV.

The V and J genes are TRBV7-9 and TRBJ1-1; D is perhaps TRBD1 (6 bases). The CDR3 runs to 18 residues. Germline V gene sequence: CDR1 SEHNR, CDR2 FQNEAQ (reference sequence). Trimming removed 6 bases at V and 9 bases at J, with 32 bases between. This CDR3 is CASRNSGAGGSITIKAFF. In DNA, the CDR3 is TGTGCCAGCAGAAACTCAGGGGCAGGAGGTTCAATTACGATCAAAGCTTTCTTT.